These 25 T cell receptor beta chains were sequenced from one sample in a study of control samples from healthy donors and cancer patients (dated by TCRdb to 2020 to 2021). Library creation used the immunoSEQ multiplex PCR assay. Sourced from immuneACCESS, this table was stored by TCRdb with only in-frame sequences that have V and J called. A share of the clones is absent; for the studies checked, an unresolved V gene accounts for under half, and the remainder has no known explanation. A total of over 110,000 clones appear in this sample, approximately 92% of them only once. Approximately 11% of the sample goes to the ten largest clones. The specimen was blood. These receptors all stem from a man aged 25-45 years in good health.

A word on this clone: Other DNA sequences in the sample encode the same CDR3. V gene TRBV27 combines with J gene TRBJ2-7; D uncertain. Germline V gene data show CDR1 as MNHEY and CDR2 as SMNVEV (reference sequence). CDR3 length: 13 amino acids. Trimming cost V 3 bases and J 1 base, with 7 bases left between them. The CDR3 loop is CASSFSGSYEQYF. The CDR3 region has the DNA TGTGCCAGCAGTTTTTCCGGGTCCTACGAGCAGTACTTC.

This clone was recorded once. This chain uses TRBV6-1 with TRBJ1-1; 7 bases fit TRBD1. J lost 0 bases, V lost 4 bases, and 8 bases had no gene match. The germline gives CDR1 MNHNS, CDR2 SASEGT. The CDR3 spans 16 residues. CDR3 protein: CASSAGGSILNTEAFF. DNA of the CDR3: TGTGCCAGCAGTGCAGGGGGGTCGATTTTGAACACTGAAGCTTTCTTT.

The gene calls are TRBV4-1 and TRBJ1-2; the D is unclear. V was clipped by 2 bases and J by 3 bases, with 1 base between them. This CDR3 is 11 amino acids long. Germline V gene lookup returns CDR1 MGHRA and CDR2 YSYEKL. CDR3 region: CASSQYYGYTF. DNA for the CDR3: TGCGCCAGCAGCCAATACTATGGCTACACCTTC.

The V and J genes are TRBV27 and TRBJ1-6; TRBD1 matches at 8 bases. The trim removed 5 bases at V and 9 bases at J, leaving 9 bases unmatched. Germline V gives CDR1 MNHEY, CDR2 SMNVEV (reference sequence). The length of the CDR3 is 15 residues. CDR3 amino acids: CASSRDRGRSSPLHF. The CDR3 DNA sequence: TGTGCCAGCAGTCGAGACAGGGGACGCAGTTCACCCCTCCACTTT.

The chain carries TRBV5-8 and TRBJ1-2, with D hard to call. CDR3 length: 13 residues. CDR1 and CDR2 from the germline V gene are SGHTS and YDEGEE. Trimming removed 2 bases at V and 2 bases at J, with 7 bases between. This CDR3 is CASSFTGNYGYTF. In nucleotides, the CDR3 is TGTGCCAGCAGCTTTACCGGAAACTATGGCTACACCTTC.

The chain employs TRBV30 and TRBJ1-4; D remains ambiguous. The V end lost 2 bases, the J end lost 8 bases, and 18 bases lay between the germline ends. The germline V gene has CDR1 GTSNPN and CDR2 SVGIG (reference sequence). The CDR3 length is 15 residues. CDR3 sequence (DNA): TGTGCCTGGAGTCTAAGGGCATTAAAGGGCGAAAAACTGTTTTTT. Translating gives CAWSLRALKGEKLFF.

This rearrangement joins TRBV29-1 to TRBJ2-2; D possibly corresponds to TRBD2 (6 bases). Germline assignment: CDR1 SQVTM and CDR2 ANQGSEA. The CDR3 extends over 13 amino acids. The V end lost 4 bases, the J end lost 6 bases, and 12 bases lay between the germline ends. The chain's CDR3 is CSVGRVAAGELFF. The DNA of the CDR3 is TGCAGCGTTGGAAGGGTAGCGGCCGGGGAGCTGTTTTTT.

The CDR3 sequence is CASSQEKTRGHNTQYF. In nucleotides, the CDR3 is TGCGCCAGCAGCCAAGAAAAGACCAGGGGGCATAATACGCAGTATTTT. This rearrangement joins TRBV4-1 to TRBJ2-3; 8 bases line up with TRBD1. Unmatched junction bases numbered 9, after V lost 0 bases and J lost 7 bases. There are 16 residues in the CDR3. Germline CDR1 and CDR2: MGHRA and YSYEKL.

The chain has TRBV6-6 and TRBJ2-5; possibly TRBD1 for D (5 bases). CDR1 and CDR2 (germline): MNHNY, SVGAGI (reference sequence). This CDR3 region has 13 residues. Trimming stripped 8 bases from V and 3 bases from J, with 13 bases between. The CDR3: CASGGGREETQYF. DNA for the CDR3: TGTGCCAGCGGTGGCGGCAGGGAAGAGACCCAGTACTTC.

The rearrangement links TRBV14 to TRBJ2-7; D is unresolved. Germline-derived CDR1 and CDR2 are SGHDN and FVKESK. The CDR3 loop spans 16 amino acids. The V and J ends lost 0 bases and 3 bases respectively, with 15 bases between them. The DNA for the CDR3 is TGTGCCAGCAGCCAAGAGCTGGGTTTCACCCTCTACGAGCAGTACTTC. Residues: CASSQELGFTLYEQYF. Using reference TRBV14 and TRBJ2-7 for the parts outside the CDR3, the full variable domain is EAGVTQFPSHSVIEKGQTVTLRCDPISGHDNLYWYRRVMGKEIKFLLHFVKESKQDESGMPNNRFLAERTGGTYSTLKVQPAELEDSGVYFCASSQELGFTLYEQYFGPGTRLTVT.

This chain uses TRBV27 with TRBJ2-2; 7 nucleotides line up with TRBD1. The CDR3 has 16 residues. Germline-derived CDR1 and CDR2 are MNHEY and SMNVEV (reference sequence). Trimming at V came to 4 bases and at J to 4 bases, leaving 9 bases not matched to a gene. The CDR3 loop reads CASSSRDRAITGELFF. The CDR3 DNA reads TGTGCCAGCAGTTCCCGAGACAGGGCAATCACCGGGGAGCTGTTTTTT.

CDR3 loop: CASSQLWGAVNEKLFF. The DNA of the CDR3 is TGTGCCAGCAGCCAGCTTTGGGGGGCGGTTAATGAAAAACTGTTTTTT. This chain uses TRBV7-9 with TRBJ1-4; D possibly corresponds to TRBD1 (6 bases). This CDR3 comprises 16 residues. CDR1 and CDR2 (germline): SEHNR, FQNEAQ (reference sequence). The germline V and J ends were trimmed by 5 bases and 4 bases, with 17 bases remaining between them.

To note about this clone: This CDR3 is also generated by other DNA sequences in the sample. The J gene is TRBJ2-3, the V gene TRBV7-2; unclear D gene. The CDR3 extends over 12 amino acids. V lost 4 bases and J 0 bases, leaving 2 bases between the germline ends. Germline lookup yields CDR1 SGHTA and CDR2 FQGNSA. CDR3 sequence reads: CASSYSTDTQYF. The CDR3, as DNA: TGTGCCAGCAGCTATAGCACAGATACGCAGTATTTT.

This clone was counted between two and nine times. The V and J genes are TRBV24-1 and TRBJ2-3, with 9 bases matching TRBD2. The CDR3 length is 16 residues. V shed 4 bases and J 0 bases; nucleotides not matched to a gene: 4. Germline V gives CDR1 KGHDR, CDR2 SFDVKD. The CDR3 DNA is TGTGCCACCAGTGACCGAACTAGCGGGAGCACAGATACGCAGTATTTT. Translated: CATSDRTSGSTDTQYF.

The chain couples TRBV7-8 to TRBJ1-5; 7 nucleotides line up with TRBD1. From germline, CDR1 is SGHVS and CDR2 FQNEAQ. Trimming removed 6 bases from V and 5 bases from J; junction bases left unmatched: 7. This CDR3 has 14 residues. The chain's CDR3 is CASRPDRVDQPQHF. The CDR3 nucleotides are TGTGCCAGCAGACCCGACAGGGTGGATCAGCCCCAGCATTTT. The variable domain in full, with the rest retrieved from reference TRBV7-8 and TRBJ1-5, is GAGVSQSPRYKVAKRGQDVALRCDPISGHVSLFWYQQALGQGPEFLTYFQNEAQLDKSGLPSDRFFAERPEGSVSTLKIQRTQQEDSAVYLCASRPDRVDQPQHFGDGTRLSIL.

The chain carries TRBV2 and TRBJ2-7; D unclear. V dropped 6 bases and J dropped 3 bases, with 12 bases sitting between them. This CDR3 comprises 13 residues. Germline V lookup: CDR1 SNHLY, CDR2 FYNNEI. Written as DNA, the CDR3 is TGTGCCAGCAGCCAGACACACGACTACGAGCAGTACTTC. It specifies CASSQTHDYEQYF.

This clone appeared once. The chain couples TRBV6-5 to TRBJ2-4; D remains unclear. The V gene's germline CDR1 is MNHEY and CDR2 SVGAGI. Trimming took 7 bases from V and 6 from J, leaving 10 bases between them. The CDR3 totals 12 residues. CDR3 in DNA: TGTGCCAGCACTAACGACGGAAACATTCAGTACTTC. This translates into CASTNDGNIQYF.

This clone has just a few counts. The V gene is TRBV5-1, the J gene TRBJ2-1; 8 nucleotides match TRBD2. Germline loops: CDR1 SGHRS, CDR2 YFSETQ. The CDR3 is 15 amino acids. Trimming at V came to 2 bases and at J to 7 bases, leaving 8 bases not matched to a gene. The chain's CDR3 is CASSFEWREVNEQFF. CDR3 bases: TGCGCCAGCAGCTTCGAATGGCGGGAGGTTAATGAGCAGTTCTTC.

The table lists this clone with a count of one. The chain combines TRBV2 with TRBJ1-6; D call uncertain. CDR3 length: 15 amino acids. Germline V gene data show CDR1 as SNHLY and CDR2 as FYNNEI. V was shortened by 10 bases and J by 7 bases, with 20 bases between the two germline ends. DNA of the CDR3: TGTGCCACCAACAATTTTCAGGAGGCGAATTCACCCCTCCACTTT. This gives the protein CATNNFQEANSPLHF.

The chain joins TRBV2 to TRBJ1-1; 8 bases align to TRBD1. Per germline, CDR1 SNHLY and CDR2 FYNNEI. The CDR3 is made up of 16 amino acids. V trimming: 8 bases; J trimming: 7 bases; junction bases outside the gene matches: 18. As DNA, the CDR3 is TGTGCCAGCTTGCGAGGGACAGGCCCTTCTCGGGGTGAAGCTTTCTTT. This gives the protein CASLRGTGPSRGEAFF.

V gene TRBV28 combines with J gene TRBJ1-1, with a weak D call TRBD1 (5 bases). V shed 4 bases and J shed 6 bases, with 21 bases lying between them. Germline lookup yields CDR1 MDHEN and CDR2 SYDVKM. The CDR3 is made up of 16 amino acids. CDR3: CASSSTGGGLLSEAFF. In DNA, the CDR3 is TGTGCCAGCAGTTCCACGGGGGGGGGTCTTTTGTCTGAAGCTTTCTTT.

The rearrangement joins TRBV27 to TRBJ2-7, with 7 bases that match TRBD1. CDR3 length equals 15 residues. Germline V gene sequence: CDR1 MNHEY, CDR2 SMNVEV (reference sequence). Trimming cost V 5 bases and J 0 bases; bases outside gene matches: 7. The CDR3 nucleotides are TGTGCCAGCAGTCCATCGGACAGGAGCTCCTACGAGCAGTACTTC. Translation gives CASSPSDRSSYEQYF.

This sequence joins TRBV6-2 or TRBV6-3 and TRBJ2-1, with 9 positions matching TRBD2. After removal of 5 bases from V and 3 bases from J, the junction contained 5 bases not matched to a gene. The CDR3 has 15 amino acids. CDR1 MNHEY and CDR2 SVGEGT come from the germline V gene. The CDR3 bases are TGTGCCAGCAGTAATCTAGCGGGGTTCTACAATGAGCAGTTCTTC. The encoded protein is CASSNLAGFYNEQFF.

The chain joins TRBV6-1 to TRBJ1-1; 7 bases are a match to TRBD1. CDR1 and CDR2 from the germline V gene are MNHNS and SASEGT. Germline trimming cut 2 bases from V and 4 bases from J; bases unmatched to any gene: 1. The CDR3 consists of 13 residues. CDR3 region: CASSEQGVTEAFF. The DNA of the CDR3 is TGTGCCAGCAGTGAACAGGGGGTCACTGAAGCTTTCTTT.

This chain links TRBV5-6 with TRBJ2-7; the match to TRBD2 covers 8 bases. The CDR3 extends over 15 amino acids. CDR1 is SGHDT, CDR2 YYEEEE, per germline. Trimming took 1 base from V and 0 from J; bases not matched to a gene: 3. Here the CDR3 reads CASSLPGLASYEQYF. The CDR3 nucleotides are TGTGCCAGCAGCTTGCCCGGACTAGCCTCCTACGAGCAGTACTTC.